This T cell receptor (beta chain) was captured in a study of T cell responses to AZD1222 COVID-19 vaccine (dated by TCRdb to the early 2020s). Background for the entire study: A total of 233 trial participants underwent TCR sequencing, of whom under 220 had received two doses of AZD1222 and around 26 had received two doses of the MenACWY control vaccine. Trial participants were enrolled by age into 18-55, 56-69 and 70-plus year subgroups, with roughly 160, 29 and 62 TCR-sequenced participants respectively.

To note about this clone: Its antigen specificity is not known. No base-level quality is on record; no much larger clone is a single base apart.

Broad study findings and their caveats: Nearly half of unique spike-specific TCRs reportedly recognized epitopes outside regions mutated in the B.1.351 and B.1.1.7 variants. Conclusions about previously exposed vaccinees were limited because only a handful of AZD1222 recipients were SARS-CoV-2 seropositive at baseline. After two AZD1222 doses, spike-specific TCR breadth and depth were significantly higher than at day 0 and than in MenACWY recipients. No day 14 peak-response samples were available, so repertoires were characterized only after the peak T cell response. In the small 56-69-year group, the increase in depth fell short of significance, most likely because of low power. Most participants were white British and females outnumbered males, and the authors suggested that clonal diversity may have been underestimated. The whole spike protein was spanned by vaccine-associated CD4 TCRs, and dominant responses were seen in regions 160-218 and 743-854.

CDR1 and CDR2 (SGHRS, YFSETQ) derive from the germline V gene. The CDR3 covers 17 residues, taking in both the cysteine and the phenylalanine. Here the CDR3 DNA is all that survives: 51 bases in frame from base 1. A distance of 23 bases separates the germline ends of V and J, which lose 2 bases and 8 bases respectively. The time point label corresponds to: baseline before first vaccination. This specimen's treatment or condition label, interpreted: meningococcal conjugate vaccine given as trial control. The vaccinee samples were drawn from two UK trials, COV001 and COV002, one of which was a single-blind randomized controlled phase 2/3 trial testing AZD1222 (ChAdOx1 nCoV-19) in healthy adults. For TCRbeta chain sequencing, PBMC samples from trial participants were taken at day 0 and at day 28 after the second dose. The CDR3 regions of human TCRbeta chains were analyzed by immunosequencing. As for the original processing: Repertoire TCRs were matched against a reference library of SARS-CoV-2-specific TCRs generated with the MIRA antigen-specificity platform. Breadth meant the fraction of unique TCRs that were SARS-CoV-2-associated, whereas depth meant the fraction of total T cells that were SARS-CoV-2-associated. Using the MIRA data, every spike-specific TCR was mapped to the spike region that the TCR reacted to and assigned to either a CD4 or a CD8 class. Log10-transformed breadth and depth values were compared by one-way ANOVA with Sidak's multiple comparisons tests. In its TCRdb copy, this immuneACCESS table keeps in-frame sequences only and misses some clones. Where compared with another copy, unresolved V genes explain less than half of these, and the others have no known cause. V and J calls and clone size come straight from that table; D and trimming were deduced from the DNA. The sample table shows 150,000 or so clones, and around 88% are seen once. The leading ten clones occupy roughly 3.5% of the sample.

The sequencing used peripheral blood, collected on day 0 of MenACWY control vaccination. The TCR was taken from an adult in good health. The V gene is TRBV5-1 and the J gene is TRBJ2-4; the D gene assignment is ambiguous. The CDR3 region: CASSFGIDFVGSDIQYF. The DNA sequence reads TGCGCCAGCAGCTTTGGCATCGATTTTGTAGGGTCAGACATTCAGTACTTC.